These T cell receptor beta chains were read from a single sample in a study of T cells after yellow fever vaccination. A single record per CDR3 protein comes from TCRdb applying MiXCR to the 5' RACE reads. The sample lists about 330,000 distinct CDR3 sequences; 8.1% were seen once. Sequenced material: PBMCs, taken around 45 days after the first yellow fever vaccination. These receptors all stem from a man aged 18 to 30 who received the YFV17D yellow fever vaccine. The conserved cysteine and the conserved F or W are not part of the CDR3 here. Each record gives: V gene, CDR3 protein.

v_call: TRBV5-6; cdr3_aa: ASSLVAGGNYGYT
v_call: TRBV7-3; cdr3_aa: ANRTGVNYGYT
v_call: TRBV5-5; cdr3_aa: ASSLGPKGDYGYT
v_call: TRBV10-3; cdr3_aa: AIRGTNSYNSPLH
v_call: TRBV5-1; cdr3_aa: ASSLGGLDNEQF
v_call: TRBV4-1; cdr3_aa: ASRPGTPPNEQF
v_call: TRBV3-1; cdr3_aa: ASSPLAGVRETQY
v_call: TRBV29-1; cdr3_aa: SPKRGLQETQY
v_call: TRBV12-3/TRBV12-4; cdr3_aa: ASSLFGGLNSYNEQF
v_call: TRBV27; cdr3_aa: ASSLGTGGLAF
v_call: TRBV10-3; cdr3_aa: ATTPLAGGQETQY
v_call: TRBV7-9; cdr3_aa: ASSSPLREEQY
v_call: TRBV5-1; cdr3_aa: ASRTGTGITGELF
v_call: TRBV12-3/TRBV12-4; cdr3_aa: ASSPSGSMNTEAF
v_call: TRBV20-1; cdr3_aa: CARDRGSLSNQPQH
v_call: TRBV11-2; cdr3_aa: ASSLEVGWGNQETQY
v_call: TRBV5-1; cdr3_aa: ASSFWERMSGSYNEQF
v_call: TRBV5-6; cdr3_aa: ASSWMDRRFSTDTQY
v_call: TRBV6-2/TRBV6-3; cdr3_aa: ASSYPFPGGREDTQY
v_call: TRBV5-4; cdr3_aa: ASTSVSANVLT
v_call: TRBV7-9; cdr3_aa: ASSPFPGGNTEAF
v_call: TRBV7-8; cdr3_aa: ASSLGDLRKSGNTIY
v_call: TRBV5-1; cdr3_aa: ASSLYGPNTEAF
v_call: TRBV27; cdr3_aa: ASSLMGRISGANVLT
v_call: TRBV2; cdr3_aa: ASSETSDTQY
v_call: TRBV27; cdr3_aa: ASSGRGRKTDEQY
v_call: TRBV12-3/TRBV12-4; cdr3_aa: ASSHTQGTGVEKLF
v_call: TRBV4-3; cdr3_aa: ASSQDLAASYEQY
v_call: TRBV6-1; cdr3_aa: ASSGTGVQYQETQY
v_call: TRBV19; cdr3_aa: ASTRDRVNYGYT
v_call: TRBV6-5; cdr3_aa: ASSLQHSGNTIY
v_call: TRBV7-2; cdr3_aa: ASSFLAGGQDTQY
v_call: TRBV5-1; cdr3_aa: ASSLWDGGDTEAF
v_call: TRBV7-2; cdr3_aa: ASSRRDRGHEQY
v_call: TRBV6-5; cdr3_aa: ASSYSRRTGALTEAF
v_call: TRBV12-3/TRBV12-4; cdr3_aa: ASSRRQDNEKLF
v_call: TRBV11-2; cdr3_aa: ASSFGDPDTQY
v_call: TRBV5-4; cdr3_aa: ASSADRNVFNEQF
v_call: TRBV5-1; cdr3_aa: ASSLRQGTNTEAF
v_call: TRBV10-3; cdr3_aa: AISEETGDSYEQY
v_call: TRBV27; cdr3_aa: ASSFSDRYQPQH
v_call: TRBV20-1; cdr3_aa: SARDYSYNEQF
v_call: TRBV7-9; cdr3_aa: ASSLGTGRFSYT
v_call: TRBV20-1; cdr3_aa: SATGTGQGETQY
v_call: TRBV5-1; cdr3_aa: ASSLAAGAPKEKLF
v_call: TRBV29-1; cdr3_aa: SLARSLADTQY
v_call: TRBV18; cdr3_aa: ASSPFSKQVSTDTQY
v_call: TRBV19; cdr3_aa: ASSIQGNTEAF
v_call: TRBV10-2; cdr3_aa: ASRGSGFGGELF
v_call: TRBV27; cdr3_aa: ASSPKGGRRTEAF
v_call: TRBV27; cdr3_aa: ASSLSNQGKGLNTEAF